The clone carrying this TCR beta chain was counted ten times or more. The ends lost 6 bases at V and 7 bases at J; junction bases unmatched: 11. The CDR3 has 15 amino acids. Germline CDR1 and CDR2: MNHNS and SASEGT. This sample is part of a study of T cells after yellow fever vaccination. TCRdb re-called the 5' RACE reads with MiXCR, one entry per CDR3 protein. The table records around 330,000 distinct CDR3 sequences, around 3.9% of them present only once. Sequencing was performed on PBMCs, taken on the day of the yellow fever booster vaccination. This chain links TRBV6-1 with TRBJ2-1; 8 nucleotides match TRBD2. The clonotype originates from a man between 18 and 29 years old who received the YFV17D yellow fever vaccine. The CDR3 DNA is TGTGCCAGCAGGTACCTAGCGGGTGCACAAAATGAGCAGTTCTTC. Amino acid sequence: CASRYLAGAQNEQFF.